This T cell receptor (beta chain) came from a study of identical twins. This clonotype was counted between two and nine times. Germline CDR1 and CDR2: SQVTM and ANQGSEA. The CDR3 is made up of 10 amino acids. V gave up 4 bases and J gave up 5 bases, with 5 bases separating them. TCRdb itself ran the 5' RACE reads through MiXCR, one entry per CDR3 protein. The table shows under 800,000 distinct CDR3 sequences, with 20% to 25% occurring only once. The same data also contributed to another study, on T cells expressing NK-cell markers. From that paper: It was sorted CD3+CD56-NKG2C+, CD3+CD56+NKG2C- and CD3+CD56+NKG2C+ T cells that provided the TCR beta repertoires. NKG2C+ dominant clonotypes from a handful of donors made up about 1.0-8% of CD8+ T cells. Once again these clonotypes came out on top in the CD3+CD56-NKG2C+ fraction of a few donors. HCMV specificity of the expanded NKG2C+ T cell clones stayed unclear.

The rearrangement uses TRBV29-1 and TRBJ2-5; the D is unclear. The receptor's source is a woman under 30 in good health. Sequencing was carried out using PBMCs. Here the CDR3 reads CSVAWETQYF. CDR3 DNA sequence: TGCAGCGTTGCGTGGGAGACCCAGTACTTC.